This note documents a single T cell receptor (beta chain) sequence. What it recognizes is unknown. Germline-derived CDR1 and CDR2 are SQVTM and ANQGSEA. V was cut by 4 bases and J by 4 bases, with 16 bases left in between. The CDR3 is 14 amino acids. The source of the sample is a study of graft-versus-host responses after intestinal transplantation. General study results and limits: Patients who carried graft-donor T cell macrochimerism also had high graft-versus-host to host-versus-graft clonal ratios in their allografts.

Sequenced by immunoSEQ multiplex PCR; TCRdb stores in-frame clones only, minus some. The sample has some 40,000 clones, roughly 90% seen once. The V gene is TRBV29-1, the J gene TRBJ1-1; weak D call: TRBD1 (5 bases). Here the sequenced sample was PBMCs, taken 524 days after transplant. This receptor was taken from a human patient who received an intestinal transplant, so some T cells may come from the graft donor. The CDR3, as DNA: TGCAGCGTTGCCTGGGACCCCCTAGGCACTGAAGCTTTCTTT. It codes for CSVAWDPLGTEAFF.